The rows below give T cell receptor beta chains drawn from one sample of a study of T cell changes during pregnancy in multiple sclerosis. The assay was immunoSEQ multiplex PCR, and TCRdb's table has in-frame clones only and misses some. The profile shows more than 65,000 clones, more than 85% of them singletons. The source was peripheral blood, collected in the first trimester of pregnancy. All receptors come from a female donor with multiple sclerosis, enrolled in a pregnancy study. The CDR3 runs from the conserved cysteine through the conserved F or W. The D gene is left open where the match is weak. Not every row has a clone size; where given, it reads once, few, many or a size class.

clone size,D gene,V gene,J gene,CDR3 DNA,CDR3 protein
few,TRBD1,TRBV7-9,TRBJ1-2,TGTGCCAGCAGCTTAGGTGACAGGGAGAGTGATGGCTACACCTTC,CASSLGDRESDGYTF
.,.,TRBV7-9,TRBJ2-6,TGTGCCAGCAGCTTAGGAGGGATCTCTGGGGCCAACGTCCTGACTTTC,CASSLGGISGANVLTF
.,TRBD1,TRBV5-6,TRBJ2-5,TGTGCCAGCAGCGCACTACTTGGGACAGTCCAAGAGACCCAGTACTTC,CASSALLGTVQETQYF
.,.,TRBV27,TRBJ1-5,TGTGCCAGCAGTTTGGGAGGAGGTCAGCCCCAGCATTTT,CASSLGGGQPQHF
.,.,TRBV19,TRBJ2-5,TGTGCCAGTAGTCGGGTTGGGGAGACCCAGTACTTC,CASSRVGETQYF
.,.,TRBV10-3,TRBJ1-6,TGTGCCATCAGTGAGTCCCGGGAAACAAGCGGTTCACCCCTCCACTTT,CAISESRETSGSPLHF
.,.,TRBV15,TRBJ1-6,TGTGCCACCAGAGCATCGAGTAAAGTCAATTCACCCCTCCACTTT,CATRASSKVNSPLHF
few,TRBD1,TRBV2,TRBJ1-2,TGTGCCAGCAGTGAGCTAGTTGGACAGGCGGATAGCTACACCTTC,CASSELVGQADSYTF
.,TRBD1,TRBV9,TRBJ1-1,TGTGCCAGCAGCTTTGCAGGGGGGAACACTGAAGCTTTCTTT,CASSFAGGNTEAFF
.,.,TRBV7-9,TRBJ2-3,TGTGCCAGCAGCTTTTCCCCCGAACGCCGGGGCACAGATACGCAGTATTTT,CASSFSPERRGTDTQYF
.,TRBD1,TRBV30,TRBJ1-2,TGTGCCTGGAGTGCCCCCAACGACAGGGGGCGGAATGGCTACACCTTC,CAWSAPNDRGRNGYTF
once,TRBD2,TRBV19,TRBJ2-1,TGTGCCAGTAGAAATAGCGGGCGCAATGAGCAGTTCTTC,CASRNSGRNEQFF
.,.,TRBV2,TRBJ1-1,TGTGCCAGCAGTCAAGACAGTTGGGCTGAAGCTTTCTTT,CASSQDSWAEAFF
.,TRBD1,TRBV7-2,TRBJ1-6,TGTGCCAGCAGCCCGACAGGGGGCTCTCATAATTCACCCCTCCACTTT,CASSPTGGSHNSPLHF
.,TRBD1,TRBV10-1,TRBJ2-5,TGCGCCAGCAGCGACTGTCCCGGGACAGGGTTCCATGGATTGTTGGAGACCCAGTACTTC,CASSDCPGTGFHGLLETQYF
.,.,TRBV28,TRBJ2-7,TGTGCCAGCAGTTTGCGTTTTTCCTACGAGCAGTACTTC,CASSLRFSYEQYF
few,TRBD1,TRBV28,TRBJ1-6,TGTGCCAGCAGTTTATGGACAGGGGACTATTCACCCCTCCACTTT,CASSLWTGDYSPLHF
once,.,TRBV27,TRBJ2-2,TGTGCCAGCAGTGCCAGGGTAACGAACACCGGGGAGCTGTTTTTT,CASSARVTNTGELFF
.,.,TRBV19,TRBJ1-6,TGTGCCAGTAGTTTCCCAACAGGGAGCTCCTATAATTCACCCCTCCACTTT,CASSFPTGSSYNSPLHF
.,.,TRBV5-4,TRBJ2-5,TGTGCCAGCAGGGCTGGAGGGGTAGAGACCCAGTACTTC,CASRAGGVETQYF
.,.,TRBV6-1,TRBJ2-7,TGTGCCAGCAGTGAGTCAGGGGGGAGCTCCTACGAGCAGTACTTC,CASSESGGSSYEQYF
.,.,TRBV2,TRBJ2-2,TGTGCCAGCTCCCCGGAGCCAGCGAACACCGGGGAGCTGTTTTTT,CASSPEPANTGELFF
.,.,TRBV21-1,TRBJ1-3,TGTGCCAGCAGCAAAGCGGACGGGACTGCTGGAAACACCATATATTTT,CASSKADGTAGNTIYF
few,.,TRBV7-9,TRBJ2-1,TGTGCCAGCAGCTCACCCCGGGTTGCGGCCTACAATGAGCAGTTCTTC,CASSSPRVAAYNEQFF
.,TRBD2,TRBV27,TRBJ2-5,TGTGCCAGCAGTCACTTAGCGGGAGAGGTGGAGACCCAGTACTTC,CASSHLAGEVETQYF
.,TRBD1,TRBV7-2,TRBJ2-7,TGTGCCAGCAGCTTAGGACAGGGGTCTTCCTACGAGCAGTACTTC,CASSLGQGSSYEQYF
.,.,TRBV7-9,TRBJ2-3,TGTGCCAGCAGCTTAGGGGGCCAGGGTCCCACAGATACGCAGTATTTT,CASSLGGQGPTDTQYF
once,TRBD2,TRBV5-6,TRBJ2-2,TGTGCCAGCAGCCGGGGACGAGCGGGGGGGTGGTACACCGGGGAGCTGTTTTTT,CASSRGRAGGWYTGELFF
once,.,TRBV28,TRBJ1-6,TGTGCCAGCAGTCCCCCCCGGGGAGTCTCCTATAATTCACCCCTCCACTTT,CASSPPRGVSYNSPLHF
.,TRBD2,TRBV5-1,TRBJ2-7,TGCGCCAGCAGCGGACGCGAAGGGACTAGCGGGAGTACCGAGCAGTACTTC,CASSGREGTSGSTEQYF
few,TRBD1,TRBV5-1,TRBJ1-1,TGCGCCAGCAGCTCGTCACAGGGGAGTGAAGCTTTCTTT,CASSSSQGSEAFF
.,TRBD2,TRBV6-6,TRBJ2-7,TGTGCCAGCAGTTTGGGACTAGCAACCGAGCAGTACTTC,CASSLGLATEQYF
.,TRBD1,TRBV11-3,TRBJ2-7,TGTGCCAGCAGCCCCCACAGGGGGCAGGGCTACGAGCAGTACTTC,CASSPHRGQGYEQYF
.,.,TRBV6-6,TRBJ1-1,TGTGCCAGCAGCCCCCGAGGACGGACAGTTGAAGCTTTCTTT,CASSPRGRTVEAFF
.,TRBD1,TRBV6-6,TRBJ2-1,TGTGCCAGCAGTCAGGGACAGGCGTTTGAGAATGAGCAGTTCTTC,CASSQGQAFENEQFF
.,.,TRBV15,TRBJ2-7,TGTGCCACCAGCAGAGTTGATAGTTTCGAGCAGTACTTC,CATSRVDSFEQYF
.,TRBD1,TRBV6-1,TRBJ1-5,TGTGCCAGCACTAGACAGGGTGATCAGCCCCAGCATTTT,CASTRQGDQPQHF
.,.,TRBV7-9,TRBJ2-1,TGTGCCAGCAGCTTAGGAGGCGGGCAGTTCTTC,CASSLGGGQFF
.,.,TRBV7-2,TRBJ2-7,TGTGCCAGCAGCCGACTGATCCTGAGCTCCTACGAGCAGTACTTC,CASSRLILSSYEQYF
.,.,TRBV7-3,TRBJ2-1,TGTGCCAGCAGCTTAAGGTCCGGGGATGAGCAGTTCTTC,CASSLRSGDEQFF
.,TRBD2,TRBV7-9,TRBJ2-5,TGTGCCAGCAGCTTAGCGGGACTAGCGATTGGGGAGACCCAGTACTTC,CASSLAGLAIGETQYF
.,TRBD2,TRBV6-1,TRBJ2-3,TGTGCCAGCAGTGACCTTAGCGGGGGGAGCACAGATACGCAGTATTTT,CASSDLSGGSTDTQYF
.,TRBD1,TRBV6-5,TRBJ1-1,TGTGCCAGCAGAGCCGGGACAGTGAACACTGAAGCTTTCTTT,CASRAGTVNTEAFF
.,.,TRBV10-3,TRBJ1-1,TGTGCCATCAGTGAGGGCCCCCTGAACACTGAAGCTTTCTTT,CAISEGPLNTEAFF
.,TRBD2,TRBV4-1,TRBJ2-6,TGCGCCAGCAGCCGTCAACTAGCGGGAGACTCTGGGGCCAACGTCCTGACTTTC,CASSRQLAGDSGANVLTF
.,TRBD2,TRBV6-4,TRBJ2-1,TGTGCCAGCAGTGACTCCCCCTTGGTAGCGGGGGGTGGTGAGCAGTTCTTC,CASSDSPLVAGGGEQFF
.,TRBD1,TRBV18,TRBJ2-6,TGTGCCAGCTCACCTAAGGACAGGGGGCCTGGGGCCAACGTCCTGACTTTC,CASSPKDRGPGANVLTF
.,.,TRBV19,TRBJ1-1,TGTGCCAGTAGTACGACAGGTTCCGCTGAAGCTTTCTTT,CASSTTGSAEAFF